The rows below give T cell receptor beta chains drawn from one sample of a study of response to subunit inactivated influenza vaccine. TCRdb analysed the RT-PCR reads with MiXCR anew, one entry per CDR3 protein. This sample yields approximately 500,000 distinct CDR3 sequences, of which approximately 13% are seen a single time; less than 15% belongs to the top ten. Specimen: PBMCs from blood, collected roughly 46 days after vaccination. Receptors originate from a man aged 50 to 59 who received an inactivated influenza vaccine. Both conserved end residues are part of each CDR3. Each record gives: clone size, J gene, V gene, D gene, CDR3 protein, CDR3 DNA. D genes are given only for firm matches. Some rows mark clone size as missing; the rest say once, few, many or name a class of expanded clone.

clone_size: -
j_call: TRBJ1-2
v_call: TRBV5-1
d_call: -
cdr3_aa: CASSLDTFGYTF
cdr3_nt: TGCGCCAGCAGCTTGGACACTTTTGGCTACACCTTC

clone_size: few
j_call: TRBJ1-1
v_call: TRBV20-1
d_call: -
cdr3_aa: CSAPRFVDLNTEGFF
cdr3_nt: TGCAGTGCTCCTCGCTTCGTCGATTTGAACACTGAAGGTTTCTTT

clone_size: -
j_call: TRBJ2-1
v_call: TRBV11-2
d_call: -
cdr3_aa: CASSLGWLRGSNEQFF
cdr3_nt: TGTGCCAGCAGCTTAGGGTGGCTGAGGGGTTCCAATGAGCAGTTCTTC

clone_size: -
j_call: TRBJ2-5
v_call: TRBV7-6
d_call: TRBD2
cdr3_aa: CASRIAGGSETQYF
cdr3_nt: TGTGCCAGCAGGATAGCGGGGGGATCGGAGACCCAGTACTTC

clone_size: few
j_call: TRBJ2-1
v_call: TRBV7-2
d_call: -
cdr3_aa: CASSLDRDWTYNEQFF
cdr3_nt: TGTGCCAGCAGCTTAGACCGGGACTGGACCTACAATGAGCAGTTCTTC

clone_size: few
j_call: TRBJ2-3
v_call: TRBV4-1
d_call: -
cdr3_aa: CASSHPIRPDTQYF
cdr3_nt: TGCGCCAGCAGCCACCCAATCCGGCCAGATACGCAGTATTTT

clone_size: -
j_call: TRBJ2-3
v_call: TRBV5-6
d_call: -
cdr3_aa: CASSPRSPDTQYF
cdr3_nt: TGTGCCAGCAGCCCCAGGTCCCCAGATACGCAGTATTTT

clone_size: -
j_call: TRBJ2-7
v_call: TRBV28
d_call: TRBD2
cdr3_aa: CASRKAGTSSYEQYF
cdr3_nt: TGTGCCAGCAGGAAAGCGGGGACTAGCTCCTACGAGCAGTACTTC

clone_size: many
j_call: TRBJ2-1
v_call: TRBV5-1
d_call: TRBD2
cdr3_aa: CASSQLAGAYNEQFF
cdr3_nt: TGCGCCAGCAGCCAACTAGCGGGAGCCTACAATGAGCAGTTCTTC

clone_size: -
j_call: TRBJ2-1
v_call: TRBV24-1
d_call: TRBD1
cdr3_aa: CATSDQRDRGLYNEQFF
cdr3_nt: TGTGCCACCAGTGATCAGAGGGACAGGGGCCTTTACAATGAGCAGTTCTTC

clone_size: -
j_call: TRBJ2-7
v_call: TRBV28
d_call: -
cdr3_aa: CASIQGGNEQYF
cdr3_nt: TGTGCCAGCATACAGGGTGGGAACGAGCAGTACTTC

clone_size: -
j_call: TRBJ2-5
v_call: TRBV20-1
d_call: TRBD1
cdr3_aa: CSAGDSRVQETQYF
cdr3_nt: TGCAGTGCAGGGGACAGCCGGGTCCAAGAGACCCAGTACTTC

clone_size: many
j_call: TRBJ2-3
v_call: TRBV6-5
d_call: TRBD2
cdr3_aa: CASSYSLAGVDTQYF
cdr3_nt: TGTGCCAGCAGTTACAGCCTAGCGGGGGTGGATACGCAGTATTTT

clone_size: -
j_call: TRBJ1-1
v_call: TRBV5-1
d_call: -
cdr3_aa: CASSLEEDSTEAFF
cdr3_nt: TGCGCCAGCAGCTTGGAAGAGGACAGCACTGAAGCTTTCTTT

clone_size: -
j_call: TRBJ2-7
v_call: TRBV28
d_call: -
cdr3_aa: CASSQEIEQYF
cdr3_nt: TGTGCCAGCAGCCAAGAAATCGAGCAGTACTTC

clone_size: -
j_call: TRBJ2-4
v_call: TRBV9
d_call: TRBD1
cdr3_aa: CASIGWTGGRSPRNIQYF
cdr3_nt: TGTGCCAGCATAGGGTGGACAGGGGGTAGGTCCCCCAGGAACATTCAGTACTTC

clone_size: -
j_call: TRBJ2-1
v_call: TRBV24-1
d_call: TRBD2
cdr3_aa: CATSDQSGMYNEQFF
cdr3_nt: TGTGCCACCAGTGATCAAAGCGGGATGTACAATGAGCAGTTCTTC

clone_size: few
j_call: TRBJ1-4
v_call: TRBV7-2
d_call: -
cdr3_aa: CASSSSEKLFF
cdr3_nt: TGTGCCAGCAGCTCGAGTGAAAAACTGTTTTTT

clone_size: -
j_call: TRBJ1-5
v_call: TRBV19
d_call: -
cdr3_aa: CASRDGALGPQHF
cdr3_nt: TGTGCCAGTAGAGATGGGGCATTGGGGCCCCAGCATTTT

clone_size: few
j_call: TRBJ1-6
v_call: TRBV7-2
d_call: -
cdr3_aa: CASSLAGDYSPLHF
cdr3_nt: TGTGCCAGCAGCTTGGCCGGGGACTATTCACCCCTCCACTTT

clone_size: -
j_call: TRBJ2-3
v_call: TRBV11-2
d_call: TRBD2
cdr3_aa: CASRRSGGLKDTQYF
cdr3_nt: TGTGCCAGCAGACGTAGCGGGGGGCTGAAAGATACGCAGTATTTT

clone_size: -
j_call: TRBJ2-5
v_call: TRBV7-9
d_call: TRBD1
cdr3_aa: CASSPGQLHETQYF
cdr3_nt: TGTGCCAGCAGCCCGGGACAGTTGCATGAGACCCAGTACTTC

clone_size: -
j_call: TRBJ1-5
v_call: TRBV28
d_call: -
cdr3_aa: CASSRQPQPQHF
cdr3_nt: TGTGCCAGCAGTCGACAGCCCCAGCCCCAGCATTTT

clone_size: many
j_call: TRBJ1-1
v_call: TRBV12-3/TRBV12-4
d_call: -
cdr3_aa: CASSSRQDFTEAFF
cdr3_nt: TGTGCCAGCAGTTCCCGACAGGATTTCACTGAAGCTTTCTTT

clone_size: -
j_call: TRBJ2-3
v_call: TRBV15
d_call: -
cdr3_aa: CATASQRVYTDTQYF
cdr3_nt: TGTGCCACCGCATCCCAGCGGGTATACACAGATACGCAGTATTTT

clone_size: few
j_call: TRBJ2-1
v_call: TRBV27
d_call: TRBD2
cdr3_aa: CASTPTSGGGNEQFF
cdr3_nt: TGTGCCAGCACCCCGACTAGCGGGGGTGGCAATGAGCAGTTCTTC

clone_size: many
j_call: TRBJ2-2
v_call: TRBV6-2/TRBV6-3
d_call: -
cdr3_aa: CASSYYGELFF
cdr3_nt: TGTGCCAGCAGTTACTACGGGGAGCTGTTTTTT